These 5 T cell receptor beta chains were sequenced from one sample in a study of blood T cell repertoires in COVID-19. Assay: immunoSEQ multiplex PCR; the TCRdb copy retains only in-frame clones and omits some. The top ten hold around 2% of the sample, which has about 220,000 clones, 80% to 85% seen once. The sequencing input was peripheral blood. The receptors come from a woman aged 55 to 70 with acute or convalescent COVID-19.

The chain has TRBV9 and TRBJ1-4, with D uncertain. Deletions cut 0 bases from V and 7 bases from J, with 13 bases between. Germline V gene lookup returns CDR1 SGDLS and CDR2 YYNGEE. The CDR3 has 15 amino acids. DNA for the CDR3: TGTGCCAGCAGCGTAGGCCCCGGTCCGGGTGAAAAACTGTTTTTT. This gives the protein CASSVGPGPGEKLFF.

The chain is built from TRBV11-2 and TRBJ2-3; D remains unclear. The CDR3 consists of 15 residues. The germline V gene has CDR1 SGHAT and CDR2 FQNNGV. With 1 base removed from V and 3 bases from J, the gap between germline ends came to 11 bases. CDR3 in DNA: TGTGCCAGCAGCTTAGCCGGTCAGAGGACAGATACGCAGTATTTT. Its translation is CASSLAGQRTDTQYF.

V is TRBV7-9 and J is TRBJ2-3; TRBD2 matches 8 bases. The CDR3 loop spans 18 amino acids. Per germline, CDR1 SEHNR and CDR2 FQNEAQ (reference sequence). The junction had 17 bases not matched to a gene; V was cut back by 3 bases and J by 6 bases. This CDR3 reads CASSFYVASGWIRDTQYF. The CDR3 DNA is TGTGCCAGCAGCTTTTACGTTGCTAGCGGGTGGATTCGGGATACGCAGTATTTT.

This chain links TRBV5-5 with TRBJ1-1; D gene ambiguous. Trimming pared 6 bases from V and 1 base from J, leaving 10 bases between. This CDR3 is 13 amino acids long. In germline, CDR1 is SGHKS, CDR2 YYEKEE (reference sequence). CDR3 sequence reads: CASTRYQNTEAFF. The CDR3 nucleotides are TGTGCCAGCACTCGGTACCAGAACACTGAAGCTTTCTTT.

The rearrangement uses TRBV9 and TRBJ2-7; possible D gene TRBD2, 5 bases. The V gene's germline CDR1 is SGDLS and CDR2 YYNGEE. This CDR3 has 14 amino acids. V lost 4 bases, J lost 5 bases, and 16 bases lay in between. The CDR3: CASSKDPGYNEQYF. Written as DNA, the CDR3 is TGTGCCAGCAGCAAAGACCCGGGATATAACGAGCAGTACTTC. Full variable domain (missing parts from reference TRBV9 and TRBJ2-7): DSGVTQTPKHLITATGQRVTLRCSPRSGDLSVYWYQQSLDQGLQFLIQYYNGEERAKGNILERFSAQQFPDLHSELNLSSLELGDSALYFCASSKDPGYNEQYFGPGTRLTVT.